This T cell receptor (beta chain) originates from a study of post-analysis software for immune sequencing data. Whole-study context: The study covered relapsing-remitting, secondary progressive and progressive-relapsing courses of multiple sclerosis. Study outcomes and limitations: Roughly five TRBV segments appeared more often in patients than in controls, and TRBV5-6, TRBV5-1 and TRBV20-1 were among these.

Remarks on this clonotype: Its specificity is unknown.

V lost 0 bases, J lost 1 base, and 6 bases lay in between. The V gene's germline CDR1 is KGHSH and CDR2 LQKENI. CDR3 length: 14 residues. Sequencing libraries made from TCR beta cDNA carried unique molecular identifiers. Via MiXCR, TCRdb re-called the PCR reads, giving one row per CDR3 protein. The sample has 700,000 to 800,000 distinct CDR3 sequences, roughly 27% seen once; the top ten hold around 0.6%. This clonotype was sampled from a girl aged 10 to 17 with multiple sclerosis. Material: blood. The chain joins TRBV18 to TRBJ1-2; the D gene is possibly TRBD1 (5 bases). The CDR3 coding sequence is TGTGCCAGCTCACCACCGGGACTTAACTATGGCTACACCTTC. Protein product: CASSPPGLNYGYTF.